The clone carrying this T cell receptor (beta chain) was observed many times. The data originate from a study of blood T cell repertoires in COVID-19. Background on the study: The United States, Italy and Spain provided the acute and convalescent COVID-19 samples.

Clones were sequenced by immunoSEQ multiplex PCR, and TCRdb holds only the in-frame ones, with some missing. This table holds about 220,000 clones, roughly 85% found once. The sequenced material came from peripheral blood. This receptor was identified in an elderly woman with acute or convalescent COVID-19.

CDR3 nucleotides: TGTGCCAGCAGCCCGGGACAGGACATCTATGGCTACACCTTC. Translation gives CASSPGQDIYGYTF. The gene calls are TRBV5-4 and TRBJ1-2, with TRBD1 matching 8 bases. The CDR3 runs to 14 residues. Germline loops: CDR1 SGHNT, CDR2 YYREEE (reference sequence). V shed 4 bases and J 4 bases; nucleotides not matched to a gene: 6.